The 29 T cell receptor beta chains given below trace back to one sample, sequenced in a study of breast tumors, draining lymph nodes, adjacent tissues. TCRdb re-derived calls from the multiplex PCR reads in MiXCR, one entry per CDR3 protein. This sample has about 130,000 distinct CDR3 sequences, with 20% to 25% found just once. The lymph nodes were axillary draining lymph nodes from breast cancer patients. Source material: axillary lymph node tissue. All receptors derive from a female donor with breast cancer. Some clones in this sample may be carry-over from other donors' samples.

The count of this clonotype is one. Compared with germline, one end of the junction differs, possibly owing to a read error. This chain joins TRBV27 and TRBJ2-1; maybe TRBD1 (5 bases). Germline V lookup: CDR1 MNHEY, CDR2 SMNVEV (reference sequence). This CDR3 has 13 residues. DNA of the CDR3: TGTGCCAGCAGTTTAAAGGGGTACAGTGAGCAGTTCTTC. Amino acid sequence: CASSLKGYSEQFF.

This clonotype was picked up a small number of times. This chain links TRBV7-3 with TRBJ1-1, with a tentative D call TRBD1 (5 bases). V was shortened by 3 bases and J by 0 bases, with 5 bases between the two germline ends. Germline CDR1 and CDR2: SGHTA and FQGTGA. The CDR3 extends over 13 amino acids. CDR3 residues: CASSLTVNTEAFF. In DNA form, the CDR3 reads TGTGCCAGCAGCTTGACAGTGAACACTGAAGCTTTCTTT.

This clonotype has ten or more counts. V is TRBV30 and J is TRBJ2-7, with TRBD1 as a possible D gene (5 bases). This CDR3 has 12 amino acids. Germline V gene sequence: CDR1 GTSNPN, CDR2 SVGIG (reference sequence). Trimming took off 2 bases at V and 5 bases at J, with 10 bases between the two ends. DNA of the CDR3: TGTGCCTGGAGTTACCTAGGGGACGAGCAGTACTTC. Its translation: CAWSYLGDEQYF.

This clonotype was observed many times. This chain uses TRBV5-6 with TRBJ2-1, with TRBD1 identical over 9 bases. V lost 4 bases to trimming and J lost 4 bases; unmatched junction nucleotides: 6. Looked up from germline, CDR1 is SGHDT and CDR2 is YYEEEE. The CDR3 consists of 15 residues. The CDR3 DNA follows: TGTGCCAGCAGCCGCCGACAGGGGGTTTACAATGAGCAGTTCTTC. It translates to CASSRRQGVYNEQFF.

This clonotype was picked up one time. The chain couples TRBV7-6 to TRBJ2-3, with TRBD2 identical over 8 bases. V shed 1 base and J 0 bases; nucleotides not matched to a gene: 6. Germline CDR1 SGHVS, CDR2 FNYEAQ. The CDR3 is 17 amino acids. In DNA form, the CDR3 reads TGTGCCAGCAGCTTAGAGGGTAGCGGGACTAGCACAGATACGCAGTATTTT. Its protein is CASSLEGSGTSTDTQYF. The entire variable domain, with the rest obtained from reference TRBV7-6 and TRBJ2-3, is as follows: GAGVSQSPRYKVTKRGQDVALRCDPISGHVSLYWYRQALGQGPEFLTYFNYEAQQDKSGLPNDRFSAERPEGSISTLTIQRTEQRDSAMYRCASSLEGSGTSTDTQYFGPGTRLTVL.

This clonotype has at least ten counts. V is TRBV27 and J is TRBJ2-7; D is perhaps TRBD1 (5 bases). Germline V gene sequence: CDR1 MNHEY, CDR2 SMNVEV (reference sequence). The CDR3 has 13 residues. V was trimmed by 8 bases and J by 5 bases, leaving 16 bases between them. CDR3 sequence reads: CASAVTGFNEQYF. DNA of the CDR3: TGTGCCAGCGCGGTAACAGGATTTAACGAGCAGTACTTC.

This clonotype appeared many times. The chain joins TRBV28 to TRBJ1-2; TRBD1 matches 8 bases. Trimming took 3 bases from V and 0 from J; bases not matched to a gene: 6. The V gene's germline CDR1 is MDHEN and CDR2 SYDVKM. The CDR3 sequence is 16 residues long. CDR3 in DNA: TGTGCCAGCAGTTTGGCGGGGACAGGATCTAACTATGGCTACACCTTC. It encodes CASSLAGTGSNYGYTF.

The sample holds many counts of this clonotype. The chain is built from TRBV7-8 and TRBJ2-1, with 10 bases aligning to TRBD2. The germline CDR1 and CDR2 sequences are SGHVS and FQNEAQ. CDR3 size: 15 residues. V gave up 5 bases and J gave up 8 bases; unmatched junction bases: 9. The CDR3 nucleotides are TGTGCCAGCAGCACCAGCGGGGGGGGTACCGATGAGCAGTTCTTC. As protein: CASSTSGGGTDEQFF.

In this sample, this clonotype turned up many times. V gene TRBV5-6 combines with J gene TRBJ1-6, with a tentative D call TRBD1 (5 bases). V gave up 4 bases and J gave up 0 bases, with 11 bases separating them. The CDR3 is 16 residues long. Germline-derived CDR1 and CDR2 are SGHDT and YYEEEE. The CDR3 loop reads CASSLGHNSYNSPLHF. The CDR3 bases are TGTGCCAGCAGCCTCGGACACAACTCCTATAATTCACCCCTCCACTTT.

Points on this clonotype: A read error may explain this, as a much larger clone is one base away. This chain uses TRBV6-4 with TRBJ2-6, with D possibly being TRBD1 (5 bases). CDR3 length: 14 amino acids. The germline gives CDR1 MRHNA, CDR2 SNTAGT. This CDR3 reads CASSDSSGANVLAF. CDR3 DNA: TGTGCCAGCAGTGACAGCTCTGGGGCCAACGTCCTGGCTTTC.

This clonotype has at least ten counts. This rearrangement joins TRBV4-1 to TRBJ2-7; 8 positions match TRBD1. Looked up from germline, CDR1 is MGHRA and CDR2 is YSYEKL. V trimming: 0 bases; J trimming: 6 bases; junction bases outside the gene matches: 7. The CDR3 covers 15 residues. The DNA of the CDR3 is TGCGCCAGCAGCCAAGAGGCCAGGGGGCTTACCGAGCAGTACTTC. Residues: CASSQEARGLTEQYF.

As regards this clonotype: A much larger clone is a single base away; this may be a read error. The rearrangement uses TRBV5-6 and TRBJ2-1; 7 bases match TRBD2. In germline, CDR1 is SGHDT, CDR2 YYEEEE. CDR3 length equals 16 residues. Unmatched junction bases numbered 7, after V lost 2 bases and J lost 2 bases. In DNA form, the CDR3 reads TGTGCCAGCAGCTTTGATCGAGCGGGACCCTACAATGAGCAGTTCTTC. Protein: CASSFDRAGPYNEQFF.

This clonotype occurred many times. The CDR3 loop reads CASSPAGTGDGYTF. The CDR3 DNA sequence: TGCGCCAGCAGCCCGGCGGGGACAGGGGATGGCTACACCTTC. The chain carries TRBV5-1 and TRBJ1-2, with 10 nucleotides matching TRBD1. The CDR3 sequence is 14 residues long. V was pared by 4 bases and J by 6 bases, with 6 bases of the junction left unmatched. The germline CDR1 and CDR2 sequences are SGHRS and YFSETQ.

This clonotype has more than one count but fewer than ten. This rearrangement joins TRBV27 to TRBJ2-1, with 12 bases fitting TRBD2. Germline CDR1 is MNHEY and CDR2 is SMNVEV (reference sequence). V was pared by 6 bases and J by 5 bases, with 11 bases of the junction left unmatched. The length of the CDR3 is 17 residues. CDR3: CASRLSSGRAGDNEQFF. The CDR3 region has the DNA TGTGCCAGCAGACTCTCTAGCGGGAGGGCCGGCGACAATGAGCAGTTCTTC.

This clonotype has a count of ten or more. The V call is TRBV4-1, the J call TRBJ2-5; possibly TRBD1 for D (5 bases). Germline V lookup: CDR1 MGHRA, CDR2 YSYEKL. V gave up 1 base and J gave up 5 bases, with 8 bases separating them. The CDR3 totals 13 residues. The CDR3 is CASSQVKGETQYF. For the CDR3, the DNA is TGCGCCAGCAGCCAAGTGAAGGGGGAGACCCAGTACTTC.

This clonotype was recorded a few times. The chain carries TRBV19 and TRBJ1-5; TRBD1 matches 7 bases. CDR3 size: 14 residues. Per the germline V gene, CDR1 is LNHDA and CDR2 is SQIVND (reference sequence). The trim removed 9 bases at V and 1 base at J, leaving 6 bases unmatched. The CDR3 nucleotides are TGTGCCAGCTTGAAGACAGGGAGCAATCAGCCCCAGCATTTT. Translation: CASLKTGSNQPQHF. Based on the CDR3 plus reference TRBV19 and TRBJ1-5, the full variable domain is DGGITQSPKYLFRKEGQNVTLSCEQNLNHDAMYWYRQDPGQGLRLIYYSQIVNDFQKGDIAEGYSVSREKKESFPLTVTSAQKNPTAFYLCASLKTGSNQPQHFGDGTRLSIL.

This clonotype showed up many times. J is TRBJ1-2 and V is TRBV30, with TRBD1 identical over 7 bases. The germline V gene encodes CDR1 GTSNPN and CDR2 SVGIG (reference sequence). J gave up 12 bases and V 4 bases, and 11 bases lay outside the gene matches. CDR3 length: 12 amino acids. The CDR3 DNA reads as TGTGCCTGGAAAGGGGGCCTCCTTCCCCACACCTTC. Protein sequence: CAWKGGLLPHTF.

This clonotype was observed at least ten times. CDR3 in DNA: TGCAGTGCTAGCCCGGGGTTAAGCTCACCCCTCCACTTT. This codes for CSASPGLSSPLHF. The gene calls are TRBV20-1 and TRBJ1-6; D is uncertain. The CDR3 is made up of 13 amino acids. In germline, CDR1 is DFQATT, CDR2 SNEGSKA (reference sequence). V lost 3 bases and J 10 bases, leaving 13 bases between the germline ends.

In this sample, this clonotype turned up many times. This chain links TRBV20-1 with TRBJ1-4; 10 nucleotides match TRBD1. Germline-derived CDR1 and CDR2 are DFQATT and SNEGSKA (reference sequence). V lost 3 bases, J lost 5 bases, and 6 bases stayed unmatched. The CDR3 consists of 15 residues. This CDR3 reads CSASSWGQGNEKLFF. CDR3 nucleotides: TGCAGTGCTAGCTCATGGGGACAGGGGAATGAAAAACTGTTTTTT.

Remarks on this clonotype: A single base separates this from a much larger clone, so it may be a read error. This chain links TRBV20-1 with TRBJ2-7; 14 bases align to TRBD2. V gave up 6 bases and J gave up 2 bases; unmatched junction bases: 6. Germline CDR1 DFQATT, CDR2 SNEGSKA (reference sequence). CDR3 length: 15 residues. The CDR3 coding sequence is TGCAGTGCCCTGACTAGCGGGGGGGGGGCCTACGAGCAGTACTTC. Its translation is CSALTSGGGAYEQYF.

Of note for this clonotype: A much bigger clone sits one base away, suggesting this may be a read error. This chain connects TRBV6-1 to TRBJ2-5, with TRBD1 identical over 8 bases. The germline gives CDR1 MNHNS, CDR2 SASEGT. The CDR3 is made up of 15 amino acids. Unmatched junction bases numbered 9, after V lost 6 bases and J lost 3 bases. The CDR3 DNA sequence: TGTGCCAGCAGATCCTTGACAGGGGAGAAAGAGACCCAGTACTTC. It translates to CASRSLTGEKETQYF.

This clonotype was recorded a few times. J is TRBJ1-2 and V is TRBV28; D call uncertain. V shed 3 bases and J shed 3 bases, with 11 bases lying between them. Germline-derived CDR1 and CDR2 are MDHEN and SYDVKM. This CDR3 spans 14 amino acids. The CDR3: CASSFPIEDYGYTF. CDR3 nucleotide sequence: TGTGCCAGCAGTTTCCCTATAGAGGACTATGGCTACACCTTC.

This clonotype has ten or more counts. The chain recombines TRBV12-3 or TRBV12-4 with TRBJ2-7; D is uncertain. The CDR3 totals 14 residues. The V gene lost 6 bases and the J gene lost 0 bases, with 12 bases spanning the gap. CDR3 in DNA: TGTGCCAGCAGCCCGGACGTATACTCCTACGAGCAGTACTTC. It codes for CASSPDVYSYEQYF.

This clonotype was recorded many times. The chain combines TRBV6-4 with TRBJ2-1; 7 nucleotides align to TRBD2. The CDR3 is made up of 19 amino acids. Trimming cost V 2 bases and J 4 bases; bases outside gene matches: 17. Per germline, CDR1 MRHNA and CDR2 SNTAGT. The chain's CDR3 is CASSDPLALGRPLYNEQFF. The CDR3 bases are TGTGCCAGCAGTGACCCCCTTGCCCTCGGGAGGCCCCTTTACAATGAGCAGTTCTTC.

This clonotype was picked up many times. V usage is TRBV12-3 or TRBV12-4 and J usage is TRBJ1-5; D gene uncertain. The CDR3 runs 15 residues. The V gene lost 3 bases and the J gene lost 7 bases, with 16 bases spanning the gap. CDR3 region: CASSFGAGTLQPQHF. The CDR3 nucleotides read TGTGCCAGCAGTTTCGGAGCAGGTACGCTGCAGCCCCAGCATTTT.

The V and J genes are TRBV28 and TRBJ1-2; 7 nucleotides agree with TRBD1. The germline V gene has CDR1 MDHEN and CDR2 SYDVKM. V was pared by 5 bases and J by 5 bases, with 11 bases of the junction left unmatched. The length of the CDR3 is 15 residues. The CDR3 nucleotides read TGTGCCAGCAGTCTCGGACAGGCTGTTGGGTATGGCTACACCTTC. Residues: CASSLGQAVGYGYTF.

This clonotype was observed at least ten times. The chain is built from TRBV30 and TRBJ2-7; the D is unclear. The CDR3 extends over 14 amino acids. Trimming removed 7 bases from V and 3 bases from J, with 19 bases in between. Germline V gene lookup returns CDR1 GTSNPN and CDR2 SVGIG (reference sequence). The CDR3 DNA reads TGTGCCTCCCAACGGGCGGATGGGGACTACGAGCAGTACTTC. Translated: CASQRADGDYEQYF.

Turning to this clonotype: A much more abundant neighbour one base away suggests this may be a read error. The chain recombines TRBV6-1 with TRBJ2-7; D may be TRBD1 or TRBD2 (6 bases each). CDR1 and CDR2 (germline): MNHNS, SASEGT. The CDR3 is 15 amino acids. CDR3 sequence (DNA): TGTGCCAGCAGTCAAATGGGGGGCCCTTCCTACGGGCAGTACTTC. Its protein product is CASSQMGGPSYGQYF.

This clonotype has a count of ten or more. The CDR3 region is CASSYEGRRSPQHF. The CDR3 DNA sequence: TGTGCCAGCAGTTACGAGGGTAGGCGTAGTCCCCAGCATTTT. The J gene is TRBJ1-5, the V gene TRBV6-2 or TRBV6-3; unclear D gene. Germline CDR1 is MNHEY and CDR2 is SVGEGT. Trimming took off 2 bases at V and 10 bases at J, with 15 bases between the two ends. CDR3 length: 14 amino acids.